A single sample is the source of the 23 T cell receptor beta chains below, sequenced in a study of blood T cell repertoires in COVID-19. Here immunoSEQ multiplex PCR was the method, and the copy in TCRdb shows in-frame clones only, minus some. The repertoire has some 100,000 clones, approximately 90% of them found once; the top ten carry approximately 1.1%. The sequenced material came from peripheral blood. The origin of the receptors is a human donor in a cohort sampled during active COVID-19.

The rearrangement uses TRBV27 and TRBJ1-2; the match to TRBD1 covers 11 bases. CDR1 is MNHEY, CDR2 SMNVEV, per germline (reference sequence). V shed 2 bases, J shed 8 bases, and the junction held 7 bases outside the gene matches. CDR3 size: 15 residues. The CDR3: CASSLGGQGAQGYTF. The CDR3 region has the DNA TGTGCCAGCAGTTTAGGAGGACAGGGGGCGCAAGGCTACACCTTC.

This clone turned up a few times. This chain connects TRBV10-2 to TRBJ2-7; no clear D gene. This CDR3 has 13 amino acids. Deletions cut 3 bases from V and 7 bases from J, with 13 bases between. From germline, CDR1 is WSHSY and CDR2 SAAADI. The CDR3 DNA sequence: TGCGCCAGCAGTGAAAGCCCGTCTCGTGAGCAGTACTTC. Its translation is CASSESPSREQYF.

V gene TRBV29-1 combines with J gene TRBJ1-1, with 7 bases identical to TRBD1. Germline assignment: CDR1 SQVTM and CDR2 ANQGSEA. This CDR3 spans 13 amino acids. Trimming at V came to 4 bases and at J to 1 base, leaving 3 bases not matched to a gene. The CDR3 region has the DNA TGCAGCGTTGTTACAGGGGAGAACACTGAAGCTTTCTTT. Its protein product is CSVVTGENTEAFF.

This chain connects TRBV7-2 to TRBJ2-2; maybe TRBD2 (5 bases). V lost 5 bases and J 4 bases, leaving 14 bases between the germline ends. The CDR3 is 15 residues long. Germline V gives CDR1 SGHTA, CDR2 FQGNSA. The CDR3 nucleotides are TGTGCCAGCAGCCCCTTCGGACTGACCACCGGGGAGCTGTTTTTT. Translation gives CASSPFGLTTGELFF.

V gene TRBV5-1 combines with J gene TRBJ2-5; TRBD2 agrees at 10 bases. This CDR3 spans 18 amino acids. Trimming cost V 8 bases and J 1 base; bases outside gene matches: 17. Germline V CDR1 and CDR2: SGHRS, YFSETQ. CDR3 loop: CASSMTSGYPPPQETQYF. CDR3 sequence (DNA): TGCGCCAGTTCAATGACTAGCGGGTATCCCCCGCCCCAAGAGACCCAGTACTTC.

CDR3 loop: CASSRQGLANEKLFF. DNA of the CDR3: TGTGCCAGCAGCAGACAGGGGCTGGCTAATGAAAAACTGTTTTTT. This chain connects TRBV7-2 to TRBJ1-4; 8 bases map to TRBD1. V lost 5 bases to trimming and J lost 3 bases; unmatched junction nucleotides: 5. The CDR3 is 15 residues long. The germline V gene encodes CDR1 SGHTA and CDR2 FQGNSA.

This clone came up a few times. The gene calls are TRBV7-9 and TRBJ2-1, with D hard to call. Germline lookup yields CDR1 SEHNR and CDR2 FQNEAQ (reference sequence). Trimming removed 1 base at V and 8 bases at J, with 12 bases between. There are 14 residues in the CDR3. Here the CDR3 DNA reads TGTGCCAGCAGCTTAGGGCAGGATGGCGATGAGCAGTTCTTC. Translation: CASSLGQDGDEQFF. Full variable domain (remainder filled in from reference TRBV7-9 and TRBJ2-1): DTGVSQNPRHKITKRGQNVTFRCDPISEHNRLYWYRQTLGQGPEFLTYFQNEAQLEKSRLLSDRFSAERPKGSFSTLEIQRTEQGDSAMYLCASSLGQDGDEQFFGPGTRLTVL.

This chain joins TRBV6-6 and TRBJ1-5; 8 nucleotides match TRBD1. Unmatched junction bases numbered 8, after V lost 4 bases and J lost 3 bases. There are 16 residues in the CDR3. In germline, CDR1 is MNHNY, CDR2 SVGAGI (reference sequence). The DNA of the CDR3 is TGTGCCAGCAGTTCGCAGACAGGGGTCCTCAATCAGCCCCAGCATTTT. It codes for CASSSQTGVLNQPQHF.

The chain has TRBV5-4 and TRBJ2-1; 11 nucleotides align to TRBD2. The CDR3 has 15 amino acids. The trim removed 2 bases at V and 6 bases at J, leaving 4 bases unmatched. Germline V gives CDR1 SGHNT, CDR2 YYREEE (reference sequence). The CDR3 DNA reads as TGTGCCAGCAGCTTTAGGACTAGCGGGTTCAATGAGCAGTTCTTC. Its protein is CASSFRTSGFNEQFF.

The V and J genes are TRBV2 and TRBJ1-2, with 9 bases matching TRBD1. V dropped 6 bases and J dropped 5; count of bases not matched to a gene: 13. From germline, CDR1 is SNHLY and CDR2 FYNNEI. The CDR3 length is 16 residues. CDR3 protein: CASSDNRPGQGYGYTF. The CDR3 DNA reads TGTGCCAGCAGCGACAACAGGCCGGGACAGGGTTATGGCTACACCTTC.

The chain carries TRBV19 and TRBJ1-1; D gene unclear. Per the germline V gene, CDR1 is LNHDA and CDR2 is SQIVND (reference sequence). V lost 5 bases and J lost 2, with 12 bases in between. CDR3 length: 14 amino acids. The CDR3 DNA sequence: TGTGCCAGTAGTTGGGGAGGAATCAACACTGAAGCTTTCTTT. Residues: CASSWGGINTEAFF.

This chain connects TRBV2 to TRBJ2-4, with D perhaps TRBD1 (6 bases). CDR1 is SNHLY and CDR2 is FYNNEI in the germline V gene. Trimming took 7 bases from V and 4 from J, leaving 11 bases between them. The CDR3 totals 13 residues. For the CDR3, the DNA is TGTGCCAGCAATCGGGACAAGAAAAACATTCAGTACTTC. It yields the protein CASNRDKKNIQYF.

The J gene is TRBJ2-4, the V gene TRBV7-9; TRBD1 matches at 10 bases. There are 16 residues in the CDR3. The junction had 9 bases not matched to a gene; V was cut back by 2 bases and J by 8 bases. Germline loops: CDR1 SEHNR, CDR2 FQNEAQ (reference sequence). CDR3 nucleotide sequence: TGTGCCAGCAGCTTACTGACAGGGGGCTCTGGGGACATTCAGTACTTC. Translation gives CASSLLTGGSGDIQYF.

This clone is a singleton in its sample. V usage is TRBV7-8 and J usage is TRBJ1-1; the match to TRBD1 covers 7 bases. The junction had 9 bases not matched to a gene; V was cut back by 5 bases and J by 0 bases. The CDR3 covers 16 residues. The germline gives CDR1 SGHVS, CDR2 FQNEAQ. This chain's CDR3 is CASSPRAQGVNTEAFF. The CDR3 nucleotides are TGTGCCAGCAGCCCAAGGGCCCAGGGGGTGAACACTGAAGCTTTCTTT.

This chain joins TRBV9 and TRBJ2-1; TRBD2 might be the D (5 bases). The germline gives CDR1 SGDLS, CDR2 YYNGEE. The CDR3 extends over 14 amino acids. V lost 4 bases, J lost 6 bases, and 14 bases lay in between. As DNA, the CDR3 is TGTGCCAGCAGCCCCCTCCTCGGAGGCAATGAGCAGTTCTTC. Protein product: CASSPLLGGNEQFF.

This clone was seen a single time. The chain carries TRBV5-5 and TRBJ2-7; tentative D call: TRBD1 (5 bases). The CDR3 is 13 amino acids. Trimming pared 3 bases from V and 5 bases from J, leaving 12 bases between. The germline CDR1 and CDR2 sequences are SGHKS and YYEKEE (reference sequence). In DNA form, the CDR3 reads TGTGCCAGCAGCTCCCCGCAGGGTAACGAGCAGTACTTC. It specifies CASSSPQGNEQYF.

The chain employs TRBV1 and TRBJ2-1; the DNA was not used to check the table's D call, TRBD2. TRBV1 is noted as a pseudogene. The CDR3 totals 17 residues. CDR3 sequence: CTSSLCRVEGPYNEQFF. CDR3 coding DNA: TGCACCAGCAGCCTCTGCCGGGTGGAGGGGCCCTACAATGAGCAGTTCTTC.

The chain couples TRBV3-1 (or the pseudogene TRBV3-2) to TRBJ2-1, with a weak D call TRBD2 (6 bases). V lost 4 bases, J lost 5 bases, and 18 bases lay in between. The CDR3 is 16 amino acids. Germline values: CDR1 LGHDT, CDR2 YNNKEL (reference sequence). CDR3 amino acids: CASSPLFSGENNEQFF. DNA for the CDR3: TGTGCCAGCAGCCCGCTCTTTAGCGGAGAGAACAATGAGCAGTTCTTC.

The chain uses TRBV6-6 and TRBJ1-1; D is unclear. There are 14 residues in the CDR3. Trimming pared 6 bases from V and 6 bases from J, leaving 17 bases between. Germline CDR1 is MNHNY and CDR2 is SVGAGI (reference sequence). In DNA, the CDR3 is TGTGCCAGCAGAGCGGGGTGGCTGGTGCCTGAAGCTTTCTTT. Translating it yields CASRAGWLVPEAFF.

The chain employs TRBV5-6 and TRBJ2-1, with D possibly being TRBD2 (6 bases). The germline V and J ends were trimmed by 3 bases and 3 bases, with 7 bases remaining between them. The length of the CDR3 is 13 residues. The V gene's germline CDR1 is SGHDT and CDR2 YYEEEE. CDR3 nucleotides: TGTGCCAGCAGCTCGACTAGCTACAATGAGCAGTTCTTC. Its protein product is CASSSTSYNEQFF. The variable domain in full, with the rest retrieved from reference TRBV5-6 and TRBJ2-1, is DAGVTQSPTHLIKTRGQQVTLRCSPKSGHDTVSWYQQALGQGPQFIFQYYEEEERQRGNFPDRFSGHQFPNYSSELNVNALLLGDSALYLCASSSTSYNEQFFGPGTRLTVL.

This clone has just a few counts. The chain employs TRBV28 and TRBJ2-1; TRBD2 is a possible D gene (5 bases). V lost 5 bases and J 0 bases, leaving 11 bases between the germline ends. The CDR3 is 15 amino acids. The V gene's germline CDR1 is MDHEN and CDR2 SYDVKM. The CDR3 here is CASSPGDSSYNEQFF. The CDR3 DNA is TGTGCCAGCAGTCCCGGGGATAGCTCCTACAATGAGCAGTTCTTC.

The rearrangement uses TRBV10-3 and TRBJ2-7, with D tentatively TRBD1 (5 bases). Trimming removed 0 bases at V and 2 bases at J, with 11 bases between. Germline CDR1 and CDR2: ENHRY and SYGVKD. The CDR3 totals 15 residues. As DNA, the CDR3 is TGTGCCATCAGTGAGTCGCAGGGTAACACCTACGAGCAGTACTTC. It encodes CAISESQGNTYEQYF.

This clone was seen more than once but under ten times. The rearrangement links TRBV12-3 or TRBV12-4 to TRBJ1-5; 8 positions agree with TRBD1. The junction had 5 bases not matched to a gene; V was cut back by 6 bases and J by 7 bases. This CDR3 contains 13 residues. The CDR3 loop is CASSSGGRQPQHF. The CDR3 region has the DNA TGTGCCAGCAGCTCAGGGGGCAGGCAGCCCCAGCATTTT.